The TCR beta chain under discussion was sequenced for a study of regulatory T cells in long-lasting Graves disease. The study, taken as a whole, reports: The TCR repertoire of persistent Graves' patients was less diverse than that of newly diagnosed ones.

Concerning this clonotype: Its antigen is unknown.

CDR3 size: 13 residues. Trimming took off 2 bases at V and 0 bases at J, with 2 bases between the two ends. Building of the TCR beta libraries involved iRepertoire HTBI primers and Arm-PCR of CDR3 regions. One entry per CDR3 protein, called by TCRdb with MiXCR from the multiplex PCR reads. This sample yields under 500,000 distinct CDR3 sequences, of which around 20% are seen a single time; less than 25% belongs to the top ten. This sample's time point: persistent/refractory GD, antithyroid drugs over 5 years with positive TRAb. Generation of the TCR library employed RNA extracted from PBMCs. The chain recombines TRBV12-3 or TRBV12-4 with TRBJ1-3; the D is unclear. The source material was peripheral blood mononuclear cells (PBMCs), sampled when the disease was refractory, from a patient treated with antithyroid drugs. The source of this sequence is a female donor with Graves disease. The CDR3 loop is CASSLFSGNTIYF. In DNA, the CDR3 is TGTGCCAGCAGTTTATTCTCTGGAAACACCATATATTTT.